This TCR beta chain was obtained from a study of Ad26.COV2.S vaccination and SARS-CoV-2 variants. Study context: Recipients of Ad26.COV2.S got it intramuscularly, once or twice 56 days apart.

Overall study results and limits: Vaccinated individuals (as opposed to placebo recipients) had higher spike-specific TCR breadth. Once vaccination had occurred, spike-specific CD8+ and CD4+ T cell responses reportedly showed substantial breadth.

TCRdb's table, derived via immunoSEQ multiplex PCR, lists solely in-frame clones and lacks some. The data contain about 460,000 clones, roughly nine tenths of them singletons. In the case of this clone: Its antigen is currently unknown.

Documented treatment: some 19 received Ad26.COV2.S at low or high dose, single or two shots; 5 received placebo; per-sample allocation not given. Collection of samples fell on day 63 after the first vaccine or placebo injection. This person who donated was an adult of 18-55 years in Boston. The source of this sequence is a person between 18 and 65 years old who received the Ad26.COV2.S COVID-19 vaccine or a placebo. Sequences were derived from peripheral blood, sampled in a trial of Ad26.COV2.S vaccine versus placebo.

The CDR3 DNA reads as TGTGCCAGCAGCTTAGCGGGAGGGCCATTAGTTGAGCAGTTCTTC. It encodes CASSLAGGPLVEQFF. The rearrangement uses TRBV7-9 and TRBJ2-1; 7 nucleotides line up with TRBD2. CDR1 is SEHNR, CDR2 FQNEAQ, per germline (reference sequence). The V segment lost 0 bases and the J segment 9 bases; nucleotides outside the gene matches: 8. The CDR3 length is 15 residues.